This TCR beta chain was retrieved from a study of patients and donors after allogeneic stem cell transplantation (dated by TCRdb to about 2020). A distance of 9 bases separates the germline ends of V and J, which lose 0 bases and 3 bases respectively. The CDR3 measures 15 amino acids from cysteine to phenylalanine. Just the 45-base CDR3 DNA is kept, in frame starting at base 1. A word on this clonotype: Its antigen is not yet known. Base qualities are not at hand, and no much larger clone is one base apart.

Library prep was done by RT-PCR. Instrument on record: NextSeq 550. The public reads were quality trimmed at Q25 with fastp and then assembled into clones with MiXCR by TCRdb, keeping productive beta chains. Each CDR3 protein gets just one entry, which takes the most common genes and DNA from the rows behind it. Counted in this sample were roughly 940,000 distinct CDR3 sequences; roughly 17% of them appeared once. 6% of the sample lies in the top ten. Source material: blood, either unsorted or a sorted T cell fraction (not recorded which). The V gene is TRBV12-3 or TRBV12-4 and the J gene is TRBJ2-1; a tentative D match to TRBD2 spans 5 bases. This receptor was obtained from a human donor who was either an allogeneic HSCT recipient or a stem cell or donor lymphocyte infusion donor (not recorded which). It is not recorded whose cells these are; they may come from a transplant donor. The CDR3: CASSLAGVFYNEQFF. The DNA sequence is as follows: TGTGCCAGCAGTTTAGCGGGAGTTTTCTACAATGAGCAGTTCTTC.